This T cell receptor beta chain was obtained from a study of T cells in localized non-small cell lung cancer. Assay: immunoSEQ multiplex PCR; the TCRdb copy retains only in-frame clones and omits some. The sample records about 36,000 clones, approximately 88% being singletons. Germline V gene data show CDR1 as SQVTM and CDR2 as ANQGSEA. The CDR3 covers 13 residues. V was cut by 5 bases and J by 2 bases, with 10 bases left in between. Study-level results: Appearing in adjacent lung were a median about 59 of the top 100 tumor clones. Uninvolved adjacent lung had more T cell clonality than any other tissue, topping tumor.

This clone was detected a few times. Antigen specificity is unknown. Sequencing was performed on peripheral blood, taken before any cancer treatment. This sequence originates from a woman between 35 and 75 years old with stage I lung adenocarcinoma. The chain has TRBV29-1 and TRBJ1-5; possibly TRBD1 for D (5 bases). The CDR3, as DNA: TGCAGCGTTCTAGAAGGGGGCAATCAGCCCCAGCATTTT. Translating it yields CSVLEGGNQPQHF.